A single sample gave rise to the 2 T cell receptor beta chains below, sequenced in a study of blood T cell repertoires in COVID-19. Generated by immunoSEQ multiplex PCR, the TCRdb table keeps only in-frame clones and is missing some. The sample holds 250,000 or so clones; around 81% are singletons and the top ten take roughly 3.6%. The sequenced material came from PBMCs or T cells enriched from blood (not recorded which). Receptors originate from a man between 50 and 59 years old who had recovered from COVID-19.

This chain links TRBV27 with TRBJ1-6; TRBD1 agrees at 9 bases. The length of the CDR3 is 18 residues. V shed 4 bases and J 0 bases; nucleotides not matched to a gene: 7. Germline V lookup: CDR1 MNHEY, CDR2 SMNVEV (reference sequence). This CDR3 is CASSSSGTGSSYNSPLHF. The CDR3, as DNA: TGTGCCAGCAGTTCCTCCGGGACAGGGAGCTCCTATAATTCACCCCTCCACTTT.

The chain couples TRBV25-1 to TRBJ1-5; D perhaps matches TRBD1 (6 bases). This CDR3 region has 13 residues. The V and J ends lost 4 bases and 2 bases respectively, with 6 bases between them. Germline values: CDR1 MGHDK, CDR2 SYGVNS. This CDR3 reads CASSGQGNQPQHF. Here the CDR3 DNA reads TGTGCCAGCAGTGGACAGGGCAATCAGCCCCAGCATTTT.